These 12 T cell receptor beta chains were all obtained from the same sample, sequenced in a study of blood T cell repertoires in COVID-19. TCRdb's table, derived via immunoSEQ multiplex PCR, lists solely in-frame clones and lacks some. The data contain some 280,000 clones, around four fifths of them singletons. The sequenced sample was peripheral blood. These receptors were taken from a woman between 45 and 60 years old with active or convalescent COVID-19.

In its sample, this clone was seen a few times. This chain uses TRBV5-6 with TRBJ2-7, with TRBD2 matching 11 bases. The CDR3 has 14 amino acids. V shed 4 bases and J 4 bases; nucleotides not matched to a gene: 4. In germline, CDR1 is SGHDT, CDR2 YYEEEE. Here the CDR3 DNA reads TGTGCCAGCAGCCGGGGACTAGCGGCTTACGAGCAGTACTTC. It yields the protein CASSRGLAAYEQYF.

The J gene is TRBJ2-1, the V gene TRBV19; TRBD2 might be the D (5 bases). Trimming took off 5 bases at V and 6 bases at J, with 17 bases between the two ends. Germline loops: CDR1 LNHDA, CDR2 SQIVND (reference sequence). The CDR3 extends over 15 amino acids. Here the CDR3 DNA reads TGTGCCAGTAGTCAACGAGGGTCCCACGGCAATGAGCAGTTCTTC. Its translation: CASSQRGSHGNEQFF.

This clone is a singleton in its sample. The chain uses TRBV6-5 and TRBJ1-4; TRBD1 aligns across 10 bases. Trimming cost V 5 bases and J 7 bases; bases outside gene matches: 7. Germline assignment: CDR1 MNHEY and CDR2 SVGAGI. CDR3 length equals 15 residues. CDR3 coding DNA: TGTGCCAGCAGTACCCGACAGGGGGCTTTTGAAAAACTGTTTTTT. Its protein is CASSTRQGAFEKLFF.

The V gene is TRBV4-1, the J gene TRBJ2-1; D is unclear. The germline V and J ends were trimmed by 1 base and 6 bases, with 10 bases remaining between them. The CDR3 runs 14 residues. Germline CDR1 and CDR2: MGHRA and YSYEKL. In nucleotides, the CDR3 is TGCGCCAGCAGCCAAGTTTCTGGGCCCAATGAGCAGTTCTTC. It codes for CASSQVSGPNEQFF.

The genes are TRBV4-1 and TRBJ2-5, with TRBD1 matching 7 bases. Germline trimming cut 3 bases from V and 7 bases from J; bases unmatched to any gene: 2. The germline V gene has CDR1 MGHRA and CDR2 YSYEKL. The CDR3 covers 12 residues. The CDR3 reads CASSQTGTTQYF. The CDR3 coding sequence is TGCGCCAGCAGCCAGACAGGGACGACCCAGTACTTC.

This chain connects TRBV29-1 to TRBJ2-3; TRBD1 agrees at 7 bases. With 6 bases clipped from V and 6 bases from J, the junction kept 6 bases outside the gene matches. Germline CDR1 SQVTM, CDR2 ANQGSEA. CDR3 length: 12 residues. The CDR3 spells CSVDRVLDTQYF. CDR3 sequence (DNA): TGCAGCGTAGACAGGGTTTTGGATACGCAGTATTTT.

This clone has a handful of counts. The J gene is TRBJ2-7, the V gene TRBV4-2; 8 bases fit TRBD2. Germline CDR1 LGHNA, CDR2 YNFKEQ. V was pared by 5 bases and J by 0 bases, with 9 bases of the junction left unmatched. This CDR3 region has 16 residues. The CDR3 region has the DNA TGTGCCAGCAGCTCGGGGGCGGGAGGCCTCTCCTACGAGCAGTACTTC. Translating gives CASSSGAGGLSYEQYF.

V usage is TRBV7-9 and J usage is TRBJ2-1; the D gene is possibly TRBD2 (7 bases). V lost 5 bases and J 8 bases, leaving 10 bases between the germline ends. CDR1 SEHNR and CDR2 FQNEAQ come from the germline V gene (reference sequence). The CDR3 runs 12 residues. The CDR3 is CASSTGGHEQFF. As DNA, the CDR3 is TGTGCCAGCAGCACCGGGGGGCATGAGCAGTTCTTC.

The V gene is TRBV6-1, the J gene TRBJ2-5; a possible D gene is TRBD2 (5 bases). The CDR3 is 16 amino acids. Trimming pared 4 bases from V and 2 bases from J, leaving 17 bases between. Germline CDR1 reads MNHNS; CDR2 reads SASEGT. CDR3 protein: CASSVVVSGLQETQYF. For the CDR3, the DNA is TGTGCCAGCAGTGTCGTTGTATCGGGATTACAAGAGACCCAGTACTTC.

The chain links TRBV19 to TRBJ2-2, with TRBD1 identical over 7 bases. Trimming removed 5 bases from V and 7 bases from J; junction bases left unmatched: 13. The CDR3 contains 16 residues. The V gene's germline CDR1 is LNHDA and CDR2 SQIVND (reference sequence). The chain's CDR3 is CASSDRGGLGIGELFF. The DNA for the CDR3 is TGTGCCAGTAGTGACCGAGGGGGCCTGGGGATCGGGGAGCTGTTTTTT.

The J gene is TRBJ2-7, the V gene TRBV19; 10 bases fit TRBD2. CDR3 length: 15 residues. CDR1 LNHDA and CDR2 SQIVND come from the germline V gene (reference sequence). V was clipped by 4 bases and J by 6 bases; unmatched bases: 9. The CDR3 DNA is TGTGCCAGTAGTACCCTAACTAGCGGGACAGGCGAGCAGTACTTC. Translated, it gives CASSTLTSGTGEQYF.

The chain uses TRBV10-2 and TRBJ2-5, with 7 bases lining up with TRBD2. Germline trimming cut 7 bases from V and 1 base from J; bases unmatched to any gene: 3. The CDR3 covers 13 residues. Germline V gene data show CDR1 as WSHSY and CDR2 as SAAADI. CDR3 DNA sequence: TGCGCCAGCACGCGGGAGATCCAAGAGACCCAGTACTTC. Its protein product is CASTREIQETQYF.